Sequencing of this T cell receptor beta chain was carried out in a study of cytomegalovirus exposure and HLA in healthy donors. Study summary: A later analysis reported the same platform for the roughly 120 validation repertoires and the roughly 700 first-cohort repertoires. The study's findings and limits: TCR sequences were mostly rare, though some public TCRs occurred in many donors. The classifier reportedly diagnosed cytomegalovirus status with high specificity and sensitivity. The authors enumerated around 150 TCR beta chains as linked to cytomegalovirus.

TCRdb's copy holds only in-frame clones and misses some; the assay was immunoSEQ multiplex PCR. The sample lists 100,000 to 150,000 clones, around 95% occurring once. This clone was picked up one time. Its antigen is unidentified. Germline V lookup: CDR1 SGDLS, CDR2 YYNGEE. Between the trimmed V and J ends, which lost 0 bases and 6 bases, there was a span of 13 bases. The CDR3 consists of 15 residues. The sequence was collected from a man aged 18 to 30 in good health and CMV-seronegative. This chain connects TRBV9 to TRBJ2-1; possible D gene TRBD2, 6 bases. What was sequenced was PBMCs. CDR3 sequence reads: CASSVVSGAGNEQFF. The CDR3 DNA is TGTGCCAGCAGCGTAGTTAGCGGAGCCGGCAATGAGCAGTTCTTC.